The 7 T cell receptor beta chains below all came from one sample that was sequenced in a study of blood T cell repertoires in COVID-19. Some clones are missing from TCRdb's copy, which holds only in-frame ones; the method was immunoSEQ multiplex PCR. The repertoire holds around 440,000 clones, with approximately 90% as singletons. Sequencing was performed on peripheral blood. These receptors originate from a woman between 50 and 59 years old with COVID-19, enrolled during active disease.

V and J are TRBV4-1 and TRBJ1-2; 7 nucleotides agree with TRBD1. Germline loops: CDR1 MGHRA, CDR2 YSYEKL. CDR3 length: 16 amino acids. The V gene end was trimmed by 7 bases and the J gene end by 2 bases; junction bases not matched to a gene: 13. DNA for the CDR3: TGCGCCAGCACCACGACAGGGACCCCGGGGAACTATGGCTACACCTTC. Protein product: CASTTTGTPGNYGYTF.

This chain uses TRBV4-1 with TRBJ2-1; 8 nucleotides match TRBD2. The germline gives CDR1 MGHRA, CDR2 YSYEKL. V lost 4 bases to trimming and J lost 0 bases; unmatched junction nucleotides: 8. This CDR3 has 17 amino acids. In DNA, the CDR3 is TGCGCCAGCAGCCCACGCGGGGGGCGGATCTCCTACAATGAGCAGTTCTTC. Protein product: CASSPRGGRISYNEQFF.

The rearrangement joins TRBV9 to TRBJ2-7; TRBD2 aligns across 8 bases. The J segment lost 7 bases and the V segment lost 0 bases, leaving 12 bases of the junction unmatched. The germline V gene has CDR1 SGDLS and CDR2 YYNGEE. CDR3 size: 16 residues. Here the CDR3 reads CASSVEPQRGTGEQYF. CDR3 sequence (DNA): TGTGCCAGCAGCGTAGAGCCCCAGCGGGGGACGGGAGAGCAGTACTTC.

This chain connects TRBV9 to TRBJ2-2; possibly TRBD2 for D (6 bases). This CDR3 has 16 amino acids. Germline values: CDR1 SGDLS, CDR2 YYNGEE. The V end lost 7 bases, the J end lost 7 bases, and 23 bases lay between the germline ends. This CDR3 is CASGGLGEGRNGELFF. The CDR3 region has the DNA TGTGCCAGCGGGGGACTGGGAGAAGGGCGGAACGGGGAGCTGTTTTTT.

J is TRBJ1-1 and V is TRBV27; D uncertain. The CDR3 loop spans 13 amino acids. V dropped 5 bases and J dropped 4 bases, with 11 bases sitting between them. The germline gives CDR1 MNHEY, CDR2 SMNVEV (reference sequence). CDR3 region: CASSTGRSTEAFF. The CDR3 bases are TGTGCCAGCAGTACCGGGAGGAGCACTGAAGCTTTCTTT.

This chain joins TRBV24-1 and TRBJ2-6; TRBD2 might be the D (6 bases). V lost 9 bases and J 0 bases, leaving 14 bases between the germline ends. The CDR3 runs 16 residues. Germline CDR1 and CDR2: KGHDR and SFDVKD. The chain's CDR3 is CATGGVRSSGANVLTF. The CDR3 nucleotides are TGTGCCACCGGAGGGGTGCGGAGCTCTGGGGCCAACGTCCTGACTTTC.

The genes are TRBV15 and TRBJ1-2, with 9 bases aligning to TRBD1. Germline V gene sequence: CDR1 LNHNV, CDR2 YYDKDF (reference sequence). Trimming removed 4 bases from V and 4 bases from J; junction bases left unmatched: 10. The CDR3 loop spans 16 amino acids. CDR3 DNA: TGTGCCACCAGCAACTTGGACAGGGGAAGTTTCTATGGCTACACCTTC. Amino acids: CATSNLDRGSFYGYTF. Looking up the rest from reference TRBV15 and TRBJ1-2 gives the full variable domain: DAMVIQNPRYQVTQFGKPVTLSCSQTLNHNVMYWYQQKSSQAPKLLFHYYDKDFNNEADTPDNFQSRRPNTSFCFLDIRSPGLGDTAMYLCATSNLDRGSFYGYTFGSGTRLTVV.